Shown below are 4 T cell receptor beta chains from a single sample sequenced in a study of vaccination and CD4 T cells after COVID-19 (dated by TCRdb to between 2021 and 2024). The treatment or condition label on this specimen signifies: approximately nine-day PBMC culture with coronavirus spike peptide pools or control peptides (ViraFEST assay). The antigens for these receptors are not known. Library prep was done by PCR. For sequencing, an Illumina iSeq 100 was employed. DNA from cultured CD4+ T cells underwent TCR sequencing with the Oncomine TCR Beta short-read assay at the Johns Hopkins FTIC core. TCRdb itself trimmed the public reads at Q25 with fastp, ran MiXCR and retained productive beta chains. Merged by CDR3 protein, the rows form single entries marked with the most common genes and DNA. Here the sample has around 20,000 distinct CDR3 sequences; over 25% occur a single time. The ten biggest clones cover under 15% of the sample.

Sequencing was performed on cultured CD4+ T cells from blood. Receptor source: a human donor with COVID-19.

V and J are TRBV10-2 and TRBJ1-3, with unresolved D. CDR1 is WSHSY and CDR2 is SAAADI in the germline V gene. V was pared by 6 bases and J by 0 bases, with 15 bases between. The CDR3 contains 16 residues. CDR3 nucleotide sequence: TGCGCCAGCAGCGAAAGTACCCGTCCCTCTGGAAACACCATATATTTT. Its protein is CASSESTRPSGNTIYF.

The CDR3 loop is CASSAGNHGEETQYF. DNA for the CDR3: TGCGCCAGCAGCGCGGGGAACCACGGGGAAGAGACCCAGTACTTC. The chain has TRBV5-1 and TRBJ2-5; D may be TRBD2 (6 bases). Germline V gene lookup returns CDR1 SGHRS and CDR2 YFSETQ. V was cut by 4 bases and J by 3 bases, with 16 bases left in between. This CDR3 has 15 residues.

The chain couples TRBV12-3 or TRBV12-4 to TRBJ1-5; the D gene is possibly TRBD1 (6 bases). The CDR3 spans 15 residues. Trimming left V 5 bases short and J 4 bases short, with 15 bases between. DNA for the CDR3: TGTGCCAGCAGTCCCCCACGGACAGTAAATCAGCCCCAGCATTTT. It codes for CASSPPRTVNQPQHF.

The rearrangement uses TRBV11-2 and TRBJ2-3; perhaps TRBD2 as D (6 bases). Deletions cut 1 base from V and 2 bases from J, with 10 bases between. There are 15 residues in the CDR3. Germline assignment: CDR1 SGHAT and CDR2 FQNNGV. The CDR3 region has the DNA TGTGCCAGCAGCTTAGGTAGCGGAGTCACAGATACGCAGTATTTT. Its protein product is CASSLGSGVTDTQYF.